The source of this TCR beta chain is a study of blood T cells in healthy people across ages. For the study at large: Through template switching, about one barcoded beta molecule was captured per two T cells, as measured in model experiments. Study results and caveats: Donors of long life had a larger count of naive CD4+ cells and greater diversity than aged donors.

Germline trimming cut 4 bases from V and 6 bases from J; bases unmatched to any gene: 13. In germline, CDR1 is LNHDA, CDR2 SQIVND (reference sequence). The CDR3 spans 16 residues. Then a second PCR, running roughly 6 to 11 cycles, was carried out with a sample-barcoded 5' primer and a J-beta primer mix. Every individual sample yielded 3 million or more paired-end reads (each containing CDR3). TCRdb used MiXCR to reprocess the 5' RACE reads, holding one entry per CDR3 protein. This sample carries around 1,900,000 distinct CDR3 sequences, roughly 43% of them seen once, and the ten largest clones take about 23%. Samples each had at least 6 micrograms of total RNA extracted. This clonotype occurred once. Its antigen is unknown.

Sequenced: blood. This TCR was sampled from a human donor in good health. The chain recombines TRBV19 with TRBJ1-2, with 8 positions matching TRBD1. The CDR3 protein is CASSNRRTGREDGYTF. The CDR3 DNA reads as TGTGCCAGTAGTAACCGAAGGACAGGGAGGGAGGATGGCTACACCTTC.